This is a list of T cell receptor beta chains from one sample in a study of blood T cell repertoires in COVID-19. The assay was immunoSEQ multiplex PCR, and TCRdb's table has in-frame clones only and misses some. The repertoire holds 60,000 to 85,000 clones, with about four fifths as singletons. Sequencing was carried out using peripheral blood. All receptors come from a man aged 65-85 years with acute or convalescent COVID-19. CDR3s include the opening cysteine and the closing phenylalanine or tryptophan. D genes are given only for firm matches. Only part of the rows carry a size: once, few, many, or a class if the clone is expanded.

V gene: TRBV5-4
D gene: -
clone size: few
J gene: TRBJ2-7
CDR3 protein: CATQLDSSYEQYF
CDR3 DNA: TGTGCCACCCAATTGGACAGCTCCTACGAGCAGTACTTC

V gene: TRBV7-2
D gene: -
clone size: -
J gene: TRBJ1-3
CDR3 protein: CASSPSRGERRNTIYF
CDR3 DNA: TGTGCCAGCAGCCCTAGCCGGGGGGAGCGCCGAAACACCATATATTTT

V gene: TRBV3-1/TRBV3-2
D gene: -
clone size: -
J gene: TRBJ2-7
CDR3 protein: CASSQRAAYEQYF
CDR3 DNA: TGTGCCAGCAGCCAGCGGGCGGCCTACGAGCAGTACTTC

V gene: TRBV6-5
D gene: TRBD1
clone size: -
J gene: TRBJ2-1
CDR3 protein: CASLDRAVYNEQFF
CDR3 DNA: TGTGCCAGCTTAGACAGGGCGGTCTACAATGAGCAGTTCTTC

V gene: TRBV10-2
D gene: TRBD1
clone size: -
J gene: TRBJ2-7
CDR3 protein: CASRGQGYEQYF
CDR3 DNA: TGCGCCAGCAGGGGACAGGGCTACGAGCAGTACTTC

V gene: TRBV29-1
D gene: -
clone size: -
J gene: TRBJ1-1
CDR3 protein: CSGTGFNTEAFF
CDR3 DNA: TGCAGCGGCACAGGATTCAACACTGAAGCTTTCTTT

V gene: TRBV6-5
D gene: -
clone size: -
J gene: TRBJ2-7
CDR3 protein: CASSYTHRAYEQYF
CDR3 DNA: TGTGCCAGCAGTTACACTCACAGGGCGTACGAGCAGTACTTC

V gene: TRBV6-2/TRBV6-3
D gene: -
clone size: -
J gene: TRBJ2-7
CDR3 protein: CASSTRRRQASYEQYF
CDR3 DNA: TGTGCCAGCAGTACACGAAGGAGACAGGCTTCCTACGAGCAGTACTTC

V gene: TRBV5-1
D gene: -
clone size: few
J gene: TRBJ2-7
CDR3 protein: CASSPQGRSAYEQYF
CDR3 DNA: TGCGCCAGCAGCCCACAGGGTAGATCAGCCTACGAGCAGTACTTC

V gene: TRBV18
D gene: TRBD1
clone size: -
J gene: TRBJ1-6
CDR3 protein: CASSQGQGDNSPLHF
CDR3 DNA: TGTGCCAGCTCACAGGGACAGGGGGATAATTCACCCCTCCACTTT

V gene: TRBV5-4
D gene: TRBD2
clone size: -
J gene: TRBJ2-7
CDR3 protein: CASSPGTSGGPYYEQYF
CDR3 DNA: TGTGCCAGCAGCCCAGGGACTAGCGGGGGGCCCTACTACGAGCAGTACTTC

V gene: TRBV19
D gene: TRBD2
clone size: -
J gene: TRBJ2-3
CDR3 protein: CASSIRGGTDTQYF
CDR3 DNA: TGTGCCAGTAGTATCCGGGGGGGCACAGATACGCAGTATTTT

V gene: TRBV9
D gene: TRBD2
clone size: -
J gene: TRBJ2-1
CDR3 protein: CASSVRASGNNEQFF
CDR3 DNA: TGTGCCAGCAGCGTAAGGGCTAGCGGCAACAATGAGCAGTTCTTC

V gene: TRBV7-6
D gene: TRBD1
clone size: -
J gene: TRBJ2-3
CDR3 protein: CASSSRDRASTDTQYF
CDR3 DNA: TGTGCCAGCAGCTCCCGGGACAGAGCTAGCACAGATACGCAGTATTTT

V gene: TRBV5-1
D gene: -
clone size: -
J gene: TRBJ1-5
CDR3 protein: CASSIEGGQPQHF
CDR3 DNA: TGCGCCAGCAGCATCGAGGGCGGTCAGCCCCAGCATTTT

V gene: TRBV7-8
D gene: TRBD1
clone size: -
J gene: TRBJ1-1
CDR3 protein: CASSLGLSGTGGQRDTEAFF
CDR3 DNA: TGTGCCAGCAGCCTAGGACTATCCGGGACAGGGGGCCAGAGGGACACTGAAGCTTTCTTT

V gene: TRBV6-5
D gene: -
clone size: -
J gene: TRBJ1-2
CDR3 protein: CASREGDRGYTF
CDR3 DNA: TGTGCCAGCAGGGAGGGAGATCGTGGCTACACCTTC

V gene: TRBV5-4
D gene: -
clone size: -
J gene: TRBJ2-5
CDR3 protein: CASSQRGAGAPPQYF
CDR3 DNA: TGTGCCAGCAGTCAAAGGGGTGCGGGGGCCCCTCCCCAGTACTTC

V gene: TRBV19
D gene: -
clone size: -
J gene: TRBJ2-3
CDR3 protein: CASSPGGAEDTQYF
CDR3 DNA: TGTGCCAGTAGCCCTGGGGGGGCGGAAGATACGCAGTATTTT

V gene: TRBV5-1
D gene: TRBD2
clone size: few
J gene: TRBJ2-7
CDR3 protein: CASSTGTSGRAGDEQYF
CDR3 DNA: TGCGCCAGCAGCACGGGGACTAGCGGGAGGGCCGGCGACGAGCAGTACTTC

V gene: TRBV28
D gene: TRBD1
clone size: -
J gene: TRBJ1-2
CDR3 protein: CASSSTGTGVPYGYTF
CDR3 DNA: TGTGCCAGCAGTTCGACCGGGACAGGGGTCCCTTATGGCTACACCTTC

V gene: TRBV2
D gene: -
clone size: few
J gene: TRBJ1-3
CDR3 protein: CASGTLANTIYF
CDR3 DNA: TGTGCCAGCGGGACTCTGGCAAACACCATATATTTT

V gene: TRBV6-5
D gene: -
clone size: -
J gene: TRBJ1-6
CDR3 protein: CASSYGDSYNSPLHF
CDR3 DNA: TGTGCCAGCAGTTACGGGGACTCTTATAATTCACCCCTCCACTTT

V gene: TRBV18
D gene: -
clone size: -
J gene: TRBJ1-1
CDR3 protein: CASSPREGRRPEAFF
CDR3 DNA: TGTGCCAGCTCACCAAGGGAGGGACGCCGGCCAGAGGCTTTCTTT

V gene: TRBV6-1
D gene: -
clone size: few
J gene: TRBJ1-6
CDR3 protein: CASSEVAVNSPLHF
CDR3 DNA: TGTGCCAGCAGTGAAGTGGCGGTAAATTCACCCCTCCACTTT

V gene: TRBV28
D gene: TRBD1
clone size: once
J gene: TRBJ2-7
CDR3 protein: CASSLGAGGSYEQYF
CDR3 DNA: TGTGCCAGCAGTTTGGGGGCAGGGGGCTCCTACGAGCAGTACTTC

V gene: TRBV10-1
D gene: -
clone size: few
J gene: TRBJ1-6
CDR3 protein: CASSESQSGRDNSPLHF
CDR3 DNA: TGCGCCAGCAGTGAGTCGCAATCGGGCAGGGATAATTCACCCCTCCACTTT

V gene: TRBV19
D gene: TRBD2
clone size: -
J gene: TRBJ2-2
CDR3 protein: CASSIVGAGAGGELFF
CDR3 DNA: TGTGCCAGTAGTATAGTAGGAGCGGGAGCAGGCGGGGAGCTGTTTTTT

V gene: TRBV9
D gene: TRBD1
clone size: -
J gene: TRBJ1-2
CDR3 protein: CASTGTVANYGYTF
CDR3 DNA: TGTGCCAGCACCGGGACAGTCGCTAACTATGGCTACACCTTC

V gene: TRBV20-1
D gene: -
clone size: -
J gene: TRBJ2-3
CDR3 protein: CSAKRENTQYF
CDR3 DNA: TGCAGTGCTAAGAGGGAAAATACGCAGTATTTT

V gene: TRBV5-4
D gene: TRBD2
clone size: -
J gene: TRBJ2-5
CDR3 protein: CASSTGTRETQYF
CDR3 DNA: TGTGCCAGCAGCACCGGGACTAGAGAGACCCAGTACTTC